This entry is about one T cell receptor beta chain. CDR3 length: 18 residues. The V segment lost 3 bases and the J segment 4 bases; nucleotides outside the gene matches: 12. Germline-derived CDR1 and CDR2 are SGHTA and FQGNSA. These data are taken from a study of T cells in Graves' hyperthyroidism and ophthalmopathy. Across the whole study: At the time of initial diagnosis and before any treatment, peripheral blood was collected.

Regions amplified from RNA transcripts were the TCR beta CDR3 regions. An initial round of RT-PCR targeting the TCR CDR3 relied on the HTBI primer set. TCRdb recomputed calls from the multiplex PCR reads with MiXCR, one row per CDR3 protein. The table lists some 370,000 distinct CDR3 sequences, about 17% of them singletons, with around a third in the top ten. Thyroid ultrasound, orbital computed tomography, clinical symptoms, and serum thyroxine and TRAb underpinned diagnoses. The sequenced material came from blood. The rearrangement joins TRBV7-2 to TRBJ1-2, with 12 bases lining up with TRBD1. The source of this sequence is a woman in her twenties or thirties with Graves' hyperthyroidism that later progressed to Graves' ophthalmopathy. CDR3 protein: CASSLTPGQGAQSYGYTF. CDR3 DNA sequence: TGTGCCAGCAGCTTGACCCCGGGACAGGGGGCGCAGAGCTATGGCTACACCTTC.